This TCR beta chain comes out of a study of T cell responses to AZD1222 COVID-19 vaccine. Profiled with immunoSEQ multiplex PCR; TCRdb holds only in-frame clones, not every one. The repertoire holds some 120,000 clones, with 65% to 85% as singletons. Germline V lookup: CDR1 SGHDT, CDR2 YYEEEE. The V gene lost 4 bases and the J gene lost 5 bases, with 10 bases spanning the gap. CDR3 size: 13 residues. Specimen: peripheral blood, collected on day 0 of AZD1222 vaccination. This TCR was recovered from an adult in good health. V gene TRBV5-6 combines with J gene TRBJ1-5; tentatively, D is TRBD1 (5 bases). For the CDR3, the DNA is TGTGCCAGCAGCCGCACGGGGCATCAGCCCCAGCATTTT. This encodes CASSRTGHQPQHF.